The 20 T cell receptor beta chains below were found in one sample sequenced in a study of shared T cell receptors in the human thymus. Data came from immunoSEQ multiplex PCR; TCRdb stores just in-frame clones and leaves some out. In the table there are 450,000 to 650,000 clones, 75% to 80% of which are singletons. The data also belong to a second study, concerning human thymus T cells.

Input material: thymocytes. Receptors originate from a boy in the first two years of life with a congenital heart defect.

This clone was detected only a few times. The chain has TRBV28 and TRBJ2-4; D not resolved. Trimming pared 4 bases from V and 7 bases from J, leaving 11 bases between. This CDR3 region has 13 residues. In germline, CDR1 is MDHEN, CDR2 SYDVKM. The CDR3 DNA reads as TGTGCCAGCAGTTCCCGAAGCGTGAACATTCAGTACTTC. It is translated as CASSSRSVNIQYF.

The chain carries TRBV6-6 and TRBJ2-7; 8 bases fit TRBD2. Losses at the gene ends were 0 bases for V and 2 bases for J; bases not matched to a gene: 3. Germline CDR1 is MNHNY and CDR2 is SVGAGI (reference sequence). The CDR3 totals 15 residues. The CDR3 nucleotides read TGTGCCAGCAGTTACTCTAGCGGGGTAGCCTACGAGCAGTACTTC. Encoded protein: CASSYSSGVAYEQYF.

The table lists this clone with a few counts. The chain employs TRBV4-2 and TRBJ2-3; 10 nucleotides align to TRBD2. The J segment lost 1 base and the V segment lost 0 bases, leaving 4 bases of the junction unmatched. Germline V gene sequence: CDR1 LGHNA, CDR2 YNFKEQ. The CDR3 runs 17 residues. DNA for the CDR3: TGTGCCAGCAGCCAAGAGGGTGGACTAGCGGGCACAGATACGCAGTATTTT. It specifies CASSQEGGLAGTDTQYF.

The chain recombines TRBV19 with TRBJ1-2; 8 bases line up with TRBD1. The trim removed 6 bases at V and 7 bases at J, leaving 7 bases unmatched. In germline, CDR1 is LNHDA, CDR2 SQIVND (reference sequence). The length of the CDR3 is 13 residues. The chain's CDR3 is CASRFQGASGYTF. The CDR3 region has the DNA TGTGCCAGTAGATTCCAGGGGGCGAGTGGCTACACCTTC.

The chain joins TRBV9 to TRBJ1-4; 7 bases agree with TRBD1. Germline assignment: CDR1 SGDLS and CDR2 YYNGEE. The CDR3 has 19 amino acids. The J segment lost 3 bases and the V segment lost 4 bases, leaving 18 bases of the junction unmatched. The CDR3 here is CASSTPRTGGLFSNEKLFF. CDR3 bases: TGTGCCAGCAGCACCCCGCGGACAGGCGGCTTATTCTCTAATGAAAAACTGTTTTTT.

This chain uses TRBV6-5 with TRBJ2-1; no firm D call. Trimming removed 4 bases from V and 3 bases from J, with 16 bases in between. Germline-derived CDR1 and CDR2 are MNHEY and SVGAGI. This CDR3 region has 16 residues. In DNA, the CDR3 is TGTGCCAGCAGTTCCAAGACTTCTACATTCTACAATGAGCAGTTCTTC. Translation: CASSSKTSTFYNEQFF.

The gene calls are TRBV7-3 and TRBJ2-3, with D perhaps matching TRBD2 (5 bases). In germline, CDR1 is SGHTA, CDR2 FQGTGA. This CDR3 has 19 residues. V lost 1 base to trimming and J lost 1 base, with 21 bases between them. Here the CDR3 reads CASSLKERSSLSRTDTQYF. The CDR3 DNA follows: TGTGCCAGCAGCTTAAAGGAAAGGTCTAGCCTATCACGCACAGATACGCAGTATTTT.

This CDR3 is CASTTIYLNTEAFF. The CDR3 nucleotides read TGTGCCAGTACCACGATCTACCTGAACACTGAAGCTTTCTTT. The V call is TRBV19, the J call TRBJ1-1; no clear D. Between the trimmed V and J ends, which lost 7 bases and 0 bases, there was a span of 12 bases. This CDR3 contains 14 residues. The V gene's germline CDR1 is LNHDA and CDR2 SQIVND (reference sequence).

This clone occurred a few times. The chain is built from TRBV27 and TRBJ1-1; 8 positions agree with TRBD1. CDR1 and CDR2 (germline): MNHEY, SMNVEV (reference sequence). There are 15 residues in the CDR3. The trim removed 6 bases at V and 6 bases at J, leaving 12 bases unmatched. CDR3 in amino acids: CASRPSVTGAPEAFF. The CDR3 bases are TGTGCCAGCAGGCCCTCCGTGACAGGGGCGCCTGAAGCTTTCTTT.

J is TRBJ2-5 and V is TRBV5-4, with D unclear. V gave up 0 bases and J gave up 4 bases, with 10 bases separating them. Germline V CDR1 and CDR2: SGHNT, YYREEE (reference sequence). This CDR3 region has 14 residues. The CDR3 DNA is TGTGCCAGCAGCTTGGAGCACGTTCGAGAGACCCAGTACTTC. Protein: CASSLEHVRETQYF.

This chain connects TRBV13 to TRBJ2-3, with TRBD2 identical over 10 bases. There are 21 residues in the CDR3. Trimming took 3 bases from V and 0 from J; bases not matched to a gene: 18. Germline CDR1 is PRHDT and CDR2 is FYEKMQ (reference sequence). The CDR3 sequence: CASSLRSGRANWRFSTDTQYF. The CDR3 nucleotides are TGTGCCAGCAGCTTGCGGAGCGGGAGGGCGAATTGGCGTTTTAGCACAGATACGCAGTATTTT. The variable domain in full, with the rest retrieved from reference TRBV13 and TRBJ2-3, is AAGVIQSPRHLIKEKRETATLKCYPIPRHDTVYWYQQGPGQDPQFLISFYEKMQSDKGSIPDRFSAQQFSDYHSELNMSSLELGDSALYFCASSLRSGRANWRFSTDTQYFGPGTRLTVL.

CDR3 sequence: CAWSVRWGGAGANVLTF. CDR3 DNA sequence: TGTGCCTGGAGTGTACGTTGGGGGGGCGCTGGGGCCAACGTCCTGACTTTC. The chain joins TRBV30 to TRBJ2-6; TRBD2 might be the D (7 bases). From germline, CDR1 is GTSNPN and CDR2 SVGIG (reference sequence). The CDR3 loop spans 17 amino acids. Trimming cost V 0 bases and J 2 bases, with 14 bases left between them.

The J gene is TRBJ2-3, the V gene TRBV9; TRBD2 matches 9 bases. V dropped 2 bases and J dropped 1; count of bases not matched to a gene: 5. Germline assignment: CDR1 SGDLS and CDR2 YYNGEE. The length of the CDR3 is 16 residues. CDR3 in amino acids: CASSVLAGAGTDTQYF. In nucleotides, the CDR3 is TGTGCCAGCAGCGTTTTAGCGGGAGCGGGCACAGATACGCAGTATTTT.

The V gene is TRBV10-1, the J gene TRBJ1-1; no definite D call. From germline, CDR1 is WNHNN and CDR2 SYGVQD (reference sequence). Trimming removed 0 bases at V and 5 bases at J, with 13 bases between. This CDR3 contains 15 residues. This CDR3 reads CASSESFPEGTEAFF. The CDR3 DNA reads as TGCGCCAGCAGTGAGTCGTTCCCGGAGGGAACTGAAGCTTTCTTT.

V gene TRBV18 combines with J gene TRBJ2-1, with D possibly matching TRBD2 (5 bases). V gave up 3 bases and J gave up 8 bases, with 11 bases separating them. The germline V gene encodes CDR1 KGHSH and CDR2 LQKENI. The CDR3 is 13 amino acids. The CDR3 is CASSPRGSDEQFF. DNA of the CDR3: TGTGCCAGCTCACCGCGAGGGAGCGATGAGCAGTTCTTC.

This chain uses TRBV6-5 with TRBJ2-7; 9 bases are shared with TRBD2. The germline V gene encodes CDR1 MNHEY and CDR2 SVGAGI. The V and J ends lost 4 bases and 6 bases, in that order; junction bases with no gene match: 10. This CDR3 has 15 residues. The CDR3 sequence is CASSCQVAGAREQYF. In nucleotides, the CDR3 is TGTGCCAGCAGTTGCCAGGTAGCGGGGGCACGCGAGCAGTACTTC.

This chain uses TRBV4-1 with TRBJ2-5, with D maybe TRBD1 (5 bases). The CDR3 consists of 14 residues. Per the germline V gene, CDR1 is MGHRA and CDR2 is YSYEKL. The V and J ends lost 2 bases and 3 bases respectively, with 10 bases between them. The DNA of the CDR3 is TGCGCCAGCAGCCAAAAACTGACAGAAGAGACCCAGTACTTC. This gives the protein CASSQKLTEETQYF.

The gene calls are TRBV13 and TRBJ1-1; D is possibly TRBD1 (6 bases). This CDR3 spans 13 amino acids. Trimming removed 2 bases from V and 5 bases from J, with 9 bases in between. Looked up from germline, CDR1 is PRHDT and CDR2 is FYEKMQ (reference sequence). The CDR3 protein is CASSLKGGTEAFF. For the CDR3, the DNA is TGTGCCAGCAGCTTAAAGGGGGGGACTGAAGCTTTCTTT.

V is TRBV30 and J is TRBJ1-4; 9 nucleotides line up with TRBD1. There are 16 residues in the CDR3. The V gene's germline CDR1 is GTSNPN and CDR2 SVGIG (reference sequence). Unmatched junction bases numbered 16, after V lost 2 bases and J lost 12 bases. In DNA form, the CDR3 reads TGTGCCTGGAGTCCCCCGCCTACAGGGGGCCGGGATGAACTGTTTTTT. It is translated as CAWSPPPTGGRDELFF. The full variable domain, its missing parts supplied by reference TRBV30 and TRBJ1-4, is SQTIHQWPATLVQPVGSPLSLECTVEGTSNPNLYWYRQAAGRGLQLLFYSVGIGQISSEVPQNLSASRPQDRQFILSSKKLLLSDSGFYLCAWSPPPTGGRDELFFGSGTQLSVL.

This chain uses TRBV6-1 with TRBJ2-7, with D possibly being TRBD2 (6 bases). Germline loops: CDR1 MNHNS, CDR2 SASEGT. The CDR3 is made up of 16 amino acids. V dropped 6 bases and J dropped 7 bases, with 25 bases sitting between them. The CDR3 DNA reads as TGTGCCAGCAGAGAACTTAGCGGAACCTCCCAAGGGGAGCAGTACTTC. Its protein product is CASRELSGTSQGEQYF.